One sample yielded the 7 T cell receptor beta chains listed below, sequenced in a study of human T cells and chemical hapten exposure. Time point of the sample: patch test 2, 6 weeks after DPC sensitization. Treatment in this sample: therapeutic diphenylcyclopropenone sensitization with weekly scalp DPC. TCRdb re-analysed the RACE reads in MiXCR, keeping a single row per CDR3 protein. The table has approximately 82,000 distinct CDR3 sequences, around 7% seen once. Sequences were derived from whole blood, sampled in connection with sensitization to the hapten diphenylcyclopropenone (DPC). The receptors were sampled from a woman aged 25 to 39 with alopecia areata. Some clones in this sample may be carry-over from other donors' samples.

This clonotype appeared many times. The chain couples TRBV5-1 to TRBJ1-2; 8 bases map to TRBD1. Unmatched junction bases numbered 5, after V lost 4 bases and J lost 0 bases. This CDR3 contains 15 residues. Germline lookup yields CDR1 SGHRS and CDR2 YFSETQ. CDR3 in amino acids: CASSPETGANYGYTF. The DNA of the CDR3 is TGCGCCAGCAGCCCGGAGACAGGGGCTAACTATGGCTACACCTTC.

This clonotype was found many times. This rearrangement joins TRBV2 to TRBJ2-3; TRBD1 matches at 8 bases. CDR3 length equals 15 residues. Germline trimming cut 6 bases from V and 2 bases from J; bases unmatched to any gene: 7. Germline loops: CDR1 SNHLY, CDR2 FYNNEI. The CDR3: CASSLTGDNTDTQYF. The CDR3 DNA is TGTGCCAGCAGCTTGACAGGGGATAACACAGATACGCAGTATTTT. Supplemented by reference TRBV2 and TRBJ2-3, the full variable domain reads EPEVTQTPSHQVTQMGQEVILRCVPISNHLYFYWYRQILGQKVEFLVSFYNNEISEKSEIFDDQFSVERPDGSNFTLKIRSTKLEDSAMYFCASSLTGDNTDTQYFGPGTRLTVL.

The V gene is TRBV30, the J gene TRBJ1-2; no clear D. Looked up from germline, CDR1 is GTSNPN and CDR2 is SVGIG (reference sequence). The CDR3 totals 11 residues. V was cut by 0 bases and J by 8 bases, with 7 bases left in between. The CDR3 DNA sequence: TGTGCCTGGAGTGTTGGGAGCGGCTACACCTTC. This translates into CAWSVGSGYTF.

This clonotype was observed many times. The CDR3: CASSYQGADEKLFF. CDR3 in DNA: TGTGCCAGCAGTTACCAGGGGGCGGATGAAAAACTGTTTTTT. The chain carries TRBV6-6 and TRBJ1-4; 8 nucleotides line up with TRBD1. Losses at the gene ends were 2 bases for V and 6 bases for J; bases not matched to a gene: 2. Germline CDR1 MNHNY, CDR2 SVGAGI (reference sequence). This CDR3 region has 14 residues.

This clonotype was seen many times. The rearrangement links TRBV9 to TRBJ1-2, with D unclear. This CDR3 is built from 14 residues. Germline V gene data show CDR1 as SGDLS and CDR2 as YYNGEE. V was trimmed by 5 bases and J by 8 bases, leaving 19 bases between them. The CDR3, as DNA: TGTGCCAGCAGAAGAGACGGCGGGATTGAAGGCTACACCTTC. It specifies CASRRDGGIEGYTF.

In regard to this clonotype: A much larger clone differs by one base, so this may be a read error. The chain carries TRBV18 and TRBJ1-2; D ambiguous. The CDR3 runs 13 residues. The V gene's germline CDR1 is KGHSH and CDR2 LQKENI. The CDR3 here is CASSEQSNYGDTF. As DNA, the CDR3 is TGTGCCAGCTCAGAACAGTCTAACTATGGCGACACCTTC.

There are a few counts of this clonotype. The chain combines TRBV6-4 with TRBJ2-1; D unresolved. The V gene lost 0 bases and the J gene lost 3 bases, with 3 bases spanning the gap. The germline V gene has CDR1 MRHNA and CDR2 SNTAGT. The CDR3 has 13 residues. The CDR3 DNA reads as TGTGCCAGCAGTGACTCAAACTACAATGAGCAGTTCTTC. Its translation: CASSDSNYNEQFF.